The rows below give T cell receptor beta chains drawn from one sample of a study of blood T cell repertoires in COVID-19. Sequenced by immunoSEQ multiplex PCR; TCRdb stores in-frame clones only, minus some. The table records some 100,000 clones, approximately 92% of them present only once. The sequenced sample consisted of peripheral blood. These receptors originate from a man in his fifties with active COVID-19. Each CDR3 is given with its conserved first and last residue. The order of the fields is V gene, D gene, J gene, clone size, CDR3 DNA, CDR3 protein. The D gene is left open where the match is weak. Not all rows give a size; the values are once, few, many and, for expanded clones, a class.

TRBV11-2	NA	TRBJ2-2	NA	TGTGCCAGCAGCCATACACAGGGATCCGGGGAGCTGTTTTTT	CASSHTQGSGELFF
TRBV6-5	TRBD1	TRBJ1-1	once	TGTGCCAGCACTCAGACAGGGGGCCATACTGAAGCTTTCTTT	CASTQTGGHTEAFF
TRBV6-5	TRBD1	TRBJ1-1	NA	TGTGCCAGCAGAGGACAGGGCGGTTTGAACACTGAAGCTTTCTTT	CASRGQGGLNTEAFF
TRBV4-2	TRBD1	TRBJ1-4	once	TGTGCCAGCAGCCAATCCAGGGGGCGAAGGAAACTGTTTTTT	CASSQSRGRRKLFF
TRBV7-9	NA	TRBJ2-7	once	TGTGCCAGCAGCTTAGGAAGGGACTCCGCTACCTACGAGCAGTACTTC	CASSLGRDSATYEQYF
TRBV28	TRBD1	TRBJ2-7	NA	TGTGCCAGCGAGACCGGGACAGGGCTCGAGCAGTACTTC	CASETGTGLEQYF
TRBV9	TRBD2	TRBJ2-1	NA	TGTGCCAGCAGCCCGGGACTAGCGGGATACAATGAGCAGTTCTTC	CASSPGLAGYNEQFF
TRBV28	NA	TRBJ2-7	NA	TGTGCCAGCAGCGAGATAGACCGCGGAGTAGGAGAGCAGTACTTC	CASSEIDRGVGEQYF
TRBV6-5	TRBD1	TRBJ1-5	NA	TGTGCCAGCCAAGACAGGGCAAGCAATCAGCCCCAGCATTTT	CASQDRASNQPQHF
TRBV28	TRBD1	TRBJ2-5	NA	TGTGCCAGCAGTTTTCCCGGGACAGGGAAAAAAGAGACCCAGTACTTC	CASSFPGTGKKETQYF
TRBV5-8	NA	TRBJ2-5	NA	TGTGCCAGCAGCTTGTCCCAGCAAGAGACCCAGTACTTC	CASSLSQQETQYF
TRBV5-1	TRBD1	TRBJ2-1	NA	TGCGCCAGCAGCTCCACCGGGACAGGGATCAATGAGCAGTTCTTC	CASSSTGTGINEQFF
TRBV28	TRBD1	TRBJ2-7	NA	TGTGCCAGCAGTCACGGACAGGGCTACGAGCAGTACTTC	CASSHGQGYEQYF
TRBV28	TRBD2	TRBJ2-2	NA	TGTGCCAGCAGCTCTAGTGGACTAGCGGGAGGGCCGTCCACCGGGGAGCTGTTTTTT	CASSSSGLAGGPSTGELFF
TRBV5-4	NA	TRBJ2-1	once	TGTGCCAGCAGCGCAATATGGCTGGGCGCTGATGGTGAGCAGTTCTTC	CASSAIWLGADGEQFF
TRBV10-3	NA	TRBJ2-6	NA	TGTGCCATCAGTGAAGTCCAGGGGAAGGTGACTGGGGCCAACGTCCTGACTTTC	CAISEVQGKVTGANVLTF
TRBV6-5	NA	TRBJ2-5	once	TGTGCCAGCAGGCCCGGCAGGGCGCCCACCCAGTACTTC	CASRPGRAPTQYF
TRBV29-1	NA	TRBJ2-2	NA	TGCAGCGTCATGATCCTGGGAGACACCGGGGAGCTGTTTTTT	CSVMILGDTGELFF
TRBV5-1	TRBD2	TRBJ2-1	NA	TGCGCCAGCAGCGTAACTAGCGGGAGCGATGAGCAGTTCTTC	CASSVTSGSDEQFF
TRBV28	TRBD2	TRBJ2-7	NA	TGTGCCAGCAGTTTGGATAGCGGGAATTACGAGCAGTACTTC	CASSLDSGNYEQYF
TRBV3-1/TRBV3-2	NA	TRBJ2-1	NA	TGTGCCAGCAGCCAAGGGGGCGGGACTGGCTCCTACAATGAGCAGTTCTTC	CASSQGGGTGSYNEQFF
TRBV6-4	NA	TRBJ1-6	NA	TGTGCCAGCAGCCCCGGGGATAGGAATAATTCACCCCTCCACTTT	CASSPGDRNNSPLHF
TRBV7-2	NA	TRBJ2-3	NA	TGTGCCAGCAGCTTAGATCCGGGGGTCACAGATACGCAGTATTTT	CASSLDPGVTDTQYF
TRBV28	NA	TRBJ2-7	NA	TGTGCCAGCAGTTTAGGGAGGATCGAGGAGCAGTACTTC	CASSLGRIEEQYF
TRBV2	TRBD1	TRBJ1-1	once	TGTGCCAGCAGGAGCGCACAGGGGAGAGAGAACACTGAAGCTTTCTTT	CASRSAQGRENTEAFF
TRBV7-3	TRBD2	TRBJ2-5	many	TGTGCCAGCAGCCGACTAGCGGGAGAGGAGACCCAGTACTTC	CASSRLAGEETQYF
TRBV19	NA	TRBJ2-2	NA	TGTGCCAGTAGTATCGGGGTTCTGAACACCGGGGAGCTGTTTTTT	CASSIGVLNTGELFF
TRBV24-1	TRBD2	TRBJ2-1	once	TGTGCCACCAGTGGCGTCGGGTCGCGGGAGCTTCGTGAGCAGTTCTTC	CATSGVGSRELREQFF
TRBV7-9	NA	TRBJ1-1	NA	TGTGCCAGCAGCTTCTCGGGGGTCGGTACTGAAGCTTTCTTT	CASSFSGVGTEAFF
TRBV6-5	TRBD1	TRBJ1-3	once	TGTGCCAGCAGTCCGGACAGGGAATCTGGAAACACCATATATTTT	CASSPDRESGNTIYF
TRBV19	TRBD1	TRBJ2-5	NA	TGTGCCAGTAGTTCACAGGGGGCTGGGACCCAGTACTTC	CASSSQGAGTQYF
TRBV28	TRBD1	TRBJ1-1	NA	TGTGCCAGCAGTCCGGCCGGGACAGGGGGGACTGAAGCTTTCTTT	CASSPAGTGGTEAFF
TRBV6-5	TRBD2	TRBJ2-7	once	TGTGCCAGCAGTCTTTCCGGGACTAACTTCTACGAGCAGTACTTC	CASSLSGTNFYEQYF